A single sample is the source of the 20 T cell receptor beta chains below, sequenced in a study of T cell repertoires in cytomegalovirus infection. TCRdb redid the calling of the reads with MiXCR, one entry per CDR3 protein. The sample consists of approximately 730,000 distinct CDR3 sequences, roughly 30% of them appearing once. Their antigens remain unidentified. The source material was cultured PBMCs, sampled from culture after CMV antigen stimulation. The receptors were gathered from a human donor in good health (CMV status not recorded). Some clones in this sample may be carry-over from other donors' samples.

The rearrangement uses TRBV4-1 and TRBJ1-2; a possible D gene is TRBD1 (6 bases). Germline V gene data show CDR1 as MGHRA and CDR2 as YSYEKL. The CDR3 has 15 residues. The ends were cut back, 4 bases at V and 5 bases at J, with 17 bases in the middle. CDR3 protein: CASSPTDQGLYGYTF. Written as DNA, the CDR3 is TGCGCCAGCAGCCCCACGGACCAGGGGTTATATGGCTACACCTTC.

The chain has TRBV12-3 or TRBV12-4 and TRBJ1-2, with no clear D. CDR3 length: 17 amino acids. V was clipped by 3 bases and J by 6 bases, with 23 bases between them. CDR3 DNA: TGTGCCAGCAGTTTTCCCCCGGCTACGAGGCTATGGGATGGCTACACCTTC. It encodes CASSFPPATRLWDGYTF.

The J gene is TRBJ2-3, the V gene TRBV24-1, with D perhaps matching TRBD2 (5 bases). Trimming left V 2 bases short and J 4 bases short, with 6 bases between. Germline V CDR1 and CDR2: KGHDR, SFDVKD. CDR3 length equals 13 residues. The CDR3 nucleotides are TGTGCCACCAGTGATTCTAGCCCAGATACGCAGTATTTT. Protein sequence: CATSDSSPDTQYF.

The table lists this clonotype with many counts. CDR3 residues: CASRPRAGSNTGELFF. DNA of the CDR3: TGTGCCAGCAGGCCCCGTGCGGGCTCGAACACCGGGGAGCTGTTTTTT. This chain connects TRBV7-2 to TRBJ2-2; tentatively, D is TRBD2 (5 bases). V lost 6 bases and J 0 bases, leaving 14 bases between the germline ends. Germline V gene data show CDR1 as SGHTA and CDR2 as FQGNSA. The CDR3 extends over 16 amino acids.

This clonotype was found a few times. The J gene is TRBJ2-4, the V gene TRBV19; D unresolved. V was clipped by 1 base and J by 0 bases, with 13 bases between them. CDR3 length: 17 amino acids. Germline values: CDR1 LNHDA, CDR2 SQIVND (reference sequence). CDR3 sequence (DNA): TGTGCCAGTAGTATAGGGGTGGCAGTGCTAGCCAAAAACATTCAGTACTTC. Translation gives CASSIGVAVLAKNIQYF.

This clonotype has a single count. The chain combines TRBV5-4 with TRBJ2-2; the match to TRBD2 covers 13 bases. This CDR3 is 16 amino acids long. V lost 3 bases to trimming and J lost 7 bases; unmatched junction nucleotides: 6. From germline, CDR1 is SGHNT and CDR2 YYREEE (reference sequence). This CDR3 is CASSSGLAGAVGELFF. In DNA, the CDR3 is TGTGCCAGCAGCTCCGGACTAGCGGGAGCTGTCGGGGAGCTGTTTTTT.

Comment on this clonotype: A junction boundary mismatches the germline segment, possibly from a read error. V is TRBV7-2 and J is TRBJ2-3, with 12 bases lining up with TRBD1. CDR1 SGHTA and CDR2 FQGNSA come from the germline V gene. This CDR3 contains 17 residues. The CDR3 region is CDSSHFFPGQGAGTQYF. CDR3 bases: TGTGACAGCAGCCATTTCTTTCCGGGACAGGGGGCTGGTACGCAGTATTTT.

The chain couples TRBV20-1 to TRBJ1-2; D is undetermined. The CDR3 totals 9 residues. The germline V gene has CDR1 DFQATT and CDR2 SNEGSKA (reference sequence). Deletions cut 6 bases from V and 4 bases from J, with 3 bases between. The CDR3 DNA reads as TGCAGTGCGTCCTATGGCTACACCTTC. It encodes CSASYGYTF.

The DNA for the CDR3 is TGCAGTGCTAGAGCGGGTGAGCAGTTCTTC. Its protein product is CSARAGEQFF. The chain recombines TRBV20-1 with TRBJ2-1; D is unclear. CDR1 DFQATT and CDR2 SNEGSKA come from the germline V gene (reference sequence). V gave up 1 base and J gave up 9 bases, with 4 bases separating them. The CDR3 extends over 10 amino acids.

This rearrangement joins TRBV10-3 to TRBJ1-3; 8 nucleotides match TRBD1. The V gene's germline CDR1 is ENHRY and CDR2 SYGVKD. The CDR3 covers 13 residues. The ends lost 0 bases at V and 14 bases at J; junction bases unmatched: 6. The CDR3 nucleotides read TGTGCCATCAGTGAGTCGGGACAGGCCCCGTTATATTTT. Its translation: CAISESGQAPLYF.

The chain employs TRBV20-1 and TRBJ1-2, with D uncertain. Deletions cut 0 bases from V and 8 bases from J, with 19 bases between. This CDR3 comprises 15 residues. Germline CDR1 DFQATT, CDR2 SNEGSKA (reference sequence). CDR3 DNA: TGCAGTGCTAGAGATACTTGGAGCAGGTCGCCGGGCTACACCTTC. Translating it yields CSARDTWSRSPGYTF.

This clonotype appeared a few times. The chain uses TRBV6-6 and TRBJ2-7, with 7 bases identical to TRBD2. CDR1 is MNHNY and CDR2 is SVGAGI in the germline V gene (reference sequence). CDR3 length: 14 amino acids. With V trimmed by 0 bases and J by 3 bases, 2 bases remained unmatched. The CDR3 loop is CASSYSSGVYEQYF. The CDR3 bases are TGTGCCAGCAGTTACTCGAGCGGGGTCTACGAGCAGTACTTC.

The chain couples TRBV7-2 to TRBJ2-7, with 7 bases lining up with TRBD1. This CDR3 region has 15 residues. The junction had 10 bases not matched to a gene; V was cut back by 3 bases and J by 5 bases. Germline values: CDR1 SGHTA, CDR2 FQGNSA. The DNA of the CDR3 is TGTGCCAGCAGCTTTAGGGGGCTCGCGAATCACGAGCAGTACTTC. Protein: CASSFRGLANHEQYF.

The rearrangement joins TRBV27 to TRBJ1-2, with TRBD1 identical over 7 bases. This CDR3 region has 14 residues. Germline trimming cut 5 bases from V and 4 bases from J; bases unmatched to any gene: 7. Germline V gene data show CDR1 as MNHEY and CDR2 as SMNVEV (reference sequence). The CDR3 spells CASSGNRGAYGYTF. The CDR3, as DNA: TGTGCCAGCAGTGGAAACAGGGGCGCCTATGGCTACACCTTC.

This clonotype was counted only a few times. V is TRBV23-1 and J is TRBJ2-5, with D unresolved. TRBV23-1 is annotated as an ORF whose role is uncertain. Trimming pared 2 bases from V and 2 bases from J, leaving 9 bases between. The CDR3 has 14 amino acids. The CDR3 loop is CASSQTDGQETQYF. CDR3 DNA sequence: TGCGCCAGCAGTCAAACTGACGGGCAAGAGACCCAGTACTTC.

This clonotype was counted only a few times. The chain couples TRBV7-9 to TRBJ1-1; 11 bases line up with TRBD1. Germline V gives CDR1 SEHNR, CDR2 FQNEAQ (reference sequence). Trimming removed 6 bases from V and 5 bases from J; junction bases left unmatched: 11. The CDR3 has 16 amino acids. The CDR3 sequence is CASRSGTGGFGTEAFF. The CDR3 DNA follows: TGTGCCAGCAGATCCGGGACAGGGGGTTTCGGGACTGAAGCTTTCTTT.

The table lists this clonotype with many counts. This chain uses TRBV7-2 with TRBJ2-2; 12 bases agree with TRBD2. This CDR3 has 16 amino acids. Germline V gene data show CDR1 as SGHTA and CDR2 as FQGNSA. Unmatched junction bases numbered 5, after V lost 4 bases and J lost 5 bases. CDR3 DNA sequence: TGTGCCAGCAGCTCACTAGCGGGGGGACCGACCGGGGAGCTGTTTTTT. This gives the protein CASSSLAGGPTGELFF.

This clonotype showed up just a few times. The rearrangement joins TRBV15 to TRBJ2-3; 12 nucleotides line up with TRBD2. With 5 bases clipped from V and 1 base from J, the junction kept 4 bases outside the gene matches. This CDR3 comprises 16 residues. The V gene's germline CDR1 is LNHNV and CDR2 YYDKDF (reference sequence). The CDR3 DNA is TGTGCCACCAGCCCTAGACTAGCGGGGGGCACAGATACGCAGTATTTT. Protein: CATSPRLAGGTDTQYF. The full variable domain, completed using reference TRBV15 and TRBJ2-3, is DAMVIQNPRYQVTQFGKPVTLSCSQTLNHNVMYWYQQKSSQAPKLLFHYYDKDFNNEADTPDNFQSRRPNTSFCFLDIRSPGLGDTAMYLCATSPRLAGGTDTQYFGPGTRLTVL.

The chain has TRBV29-1 and TRBJ1-4; D uncertain. V lost 5 bases to trimming and J lost 7 bases, with 11 bases between them. The CDR3 totals 12 residues. The germline CDR1 and CDR2 sequences are SQVTM and ANQGSEA. CDR3: CSVRGDSEKLFF. CDR3 bases: TGCAGCGTTCGAGGAGATAGTGAAAAACTGTTTTTT.

This clonotype was picked up a small number of times. The genes are TRBV6-1 and TRBJ1-6; 10 bases line up with TRBD1. Germline V CDR1 and CDR2: MNHNS, SASEGT. The J segment lost 9 bases and the V segment lost 6 bases, leaving 5 bases of the junction unmatched. There are 14 residues in the CDR3. This CDR3 reads CASRTGQGISPLHF. The CDR3 DNA follows: TGTGCCAGCAGGACGGGACAGGGGATTTCACCCCTCCACTTT.